This TCR beta chain was observed in a study of blood T cell repertoires in COVID-19. Study information: Whether acute or convalescent, the COVID-19 samples came from the United States, Italy and Spain.

Per the original methods: Amplification with reference gene primers provided the estimates of nucleated cell counts. This table comes from immunoSEQ multiplex PCR, and its TCRdb copy is limited to in-frame clones, with some not included. V, J and clone size were drawn from that table, and D and trimming were deduced from the DNA. The sample has hundreds of thousands of clones; more than 70% are singletons. The V and J ends lost 1 base and 3 bases, in that order; junction bases with no gene match: 0. Germline CDR1 and CDR2: SGHAT and FQNNGV. CDR3 length: 14 residues. The clonotype originates from a woman between 50 and 59 years old who had recovered from COVID-19. The sample comprised peripheral blood. J is TRBJ2-5 and V is TRBV11-2; 9 bases are a match to TRBD1. In nucleotides, the CDR3 is TGTGCCAGCAGCTTAGGGGACAGGGAAGAGACCCAGTACTTC. Translated, it gives CASSLGDREETQYF.